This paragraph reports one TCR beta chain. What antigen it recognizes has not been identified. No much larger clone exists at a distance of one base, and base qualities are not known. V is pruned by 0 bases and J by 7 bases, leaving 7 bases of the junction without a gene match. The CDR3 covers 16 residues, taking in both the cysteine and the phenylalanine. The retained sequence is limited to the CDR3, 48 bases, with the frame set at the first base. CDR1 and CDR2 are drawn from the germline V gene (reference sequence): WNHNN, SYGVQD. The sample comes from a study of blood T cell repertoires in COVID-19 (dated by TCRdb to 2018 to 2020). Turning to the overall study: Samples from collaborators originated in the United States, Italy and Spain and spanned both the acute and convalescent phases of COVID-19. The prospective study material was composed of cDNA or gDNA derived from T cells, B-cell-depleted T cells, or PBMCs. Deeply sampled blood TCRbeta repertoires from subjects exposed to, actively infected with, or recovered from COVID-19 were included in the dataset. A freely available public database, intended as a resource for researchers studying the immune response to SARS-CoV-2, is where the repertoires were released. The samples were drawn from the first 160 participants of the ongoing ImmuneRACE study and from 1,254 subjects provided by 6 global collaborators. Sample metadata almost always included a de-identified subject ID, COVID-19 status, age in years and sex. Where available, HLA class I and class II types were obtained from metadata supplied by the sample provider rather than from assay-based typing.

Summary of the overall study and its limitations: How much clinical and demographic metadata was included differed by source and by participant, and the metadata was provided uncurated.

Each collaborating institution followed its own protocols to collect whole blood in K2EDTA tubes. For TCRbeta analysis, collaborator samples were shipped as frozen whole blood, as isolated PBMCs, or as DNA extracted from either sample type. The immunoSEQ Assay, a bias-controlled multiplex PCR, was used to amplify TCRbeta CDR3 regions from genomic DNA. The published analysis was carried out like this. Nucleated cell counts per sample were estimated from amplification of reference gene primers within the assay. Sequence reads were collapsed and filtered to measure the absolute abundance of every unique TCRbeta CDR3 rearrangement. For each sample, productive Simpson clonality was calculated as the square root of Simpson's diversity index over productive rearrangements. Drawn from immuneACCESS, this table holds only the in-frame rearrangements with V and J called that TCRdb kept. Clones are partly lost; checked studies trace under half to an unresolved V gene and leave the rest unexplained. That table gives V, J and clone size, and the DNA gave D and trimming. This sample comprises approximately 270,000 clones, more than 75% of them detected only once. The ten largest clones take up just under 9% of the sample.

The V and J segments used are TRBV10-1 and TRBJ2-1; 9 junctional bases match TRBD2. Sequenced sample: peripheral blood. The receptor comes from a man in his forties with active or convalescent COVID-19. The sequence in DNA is TGCGCCAGCAGTGAGTCGGGGCTAGCGGGACTGAATGAGCAGTTCTTC. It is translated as CASSESGLAGLNEQFF.